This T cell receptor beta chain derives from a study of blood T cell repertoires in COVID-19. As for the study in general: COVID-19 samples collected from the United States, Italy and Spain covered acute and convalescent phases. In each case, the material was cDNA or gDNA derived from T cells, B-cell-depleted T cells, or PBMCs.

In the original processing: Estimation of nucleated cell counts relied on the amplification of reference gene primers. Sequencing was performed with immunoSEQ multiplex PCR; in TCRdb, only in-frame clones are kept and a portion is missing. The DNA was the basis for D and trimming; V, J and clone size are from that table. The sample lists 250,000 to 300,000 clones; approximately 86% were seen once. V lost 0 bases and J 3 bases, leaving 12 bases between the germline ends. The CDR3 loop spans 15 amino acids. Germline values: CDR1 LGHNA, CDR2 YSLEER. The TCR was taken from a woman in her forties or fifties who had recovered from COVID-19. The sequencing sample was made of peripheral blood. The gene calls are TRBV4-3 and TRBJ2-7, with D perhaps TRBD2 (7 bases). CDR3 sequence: CASSQDEGDYYEQYF. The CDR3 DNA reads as TGCGCCAGCAGCCAAGATGAGGGGGACTACTACGAGCAGTACTTC.